What follows is one T cell receptor (beta chain) and its context. Antigen unknown. Trimming took off 5 bases at V and 5 bases at J, with 15 bases between the two ends. CDR3 length: 14 amino acids. Germline CDR1 and CDR2: MNHEY and SVGEGT. The data stem from a study of T cell responses to AZD1222 COVID-19 vaccine. Study-level background: Second-dose groups at about 4 or about 12 weeks were pooled.

Clones were read by immunoSEQ multiplex PCR, and TCRdb kept only the in-frame ones, dropping some. The sample includes more than 150,000 clones, almost 95% of them seen just once. Study-wide results and caveats: Donors skewed white British and female; clonal diversity was possibly underestimated. The reported proportion of spike-specific TCRs targeting unmutated variant regions was nearly half. With dominance at 160-218 and 743-854, vaccine-associated CD4 TCRs spanned spike.

This clonotype was sampled from an adult in good health. The sequencing here drew on peripheral blood, taken on day 0 of AZD1222 vaccination. The J gene is TRBJ1-1, the V gene TRBV6-2 or TRBV6-3, with a tentative D call TRBD1 (5 bases). The CDR3 nucleotides read TGTGCCAGCAGTGACCGCCAGGGTGGGACTGAAGCTTTCTTT. This sequence encodes CASSDRQGGTEAFF.